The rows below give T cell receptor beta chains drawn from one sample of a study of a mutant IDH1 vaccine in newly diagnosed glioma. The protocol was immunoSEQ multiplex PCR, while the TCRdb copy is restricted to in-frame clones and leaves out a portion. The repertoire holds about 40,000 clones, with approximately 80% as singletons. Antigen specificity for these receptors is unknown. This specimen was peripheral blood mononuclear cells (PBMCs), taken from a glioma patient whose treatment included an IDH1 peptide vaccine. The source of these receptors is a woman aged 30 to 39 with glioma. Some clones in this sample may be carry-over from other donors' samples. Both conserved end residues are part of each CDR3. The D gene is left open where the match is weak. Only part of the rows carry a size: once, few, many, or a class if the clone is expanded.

cdr3_nt: TGTGCCAGCAGCGGGACTAGCGGGCCAGCCTACAATGAGCAGTTCTTC
cdr3_aa: CASSGTSGPAYNEQFF
j_call: TRBJ2-1
clone_size: .
d_call: TRBD2
v_call: TRBV27

cdr3_nt: TGTGCCAGCAGTCGACAGGGGGGGGACCAAGAGACCCAGTACTTC
cdr3_aa: CASSRQGGDQETQYF
j_call: TRBJ2-5
clone_size: .
d_call: TRBD1
v_call: TRBV2

cdr3_nt: TGTGCCAGCAGCCCCTGGGGGATAGCCAAAAACATTCAGTACTTC
cdr3_aa: CASSPWGIAKNIQYF
j_call: TRBJ2-4
clone_size: .
d_call: .
v_call: TRBV11-2

cdr3_nt: TGTGCCAGCTCAGTGCGCAGGGTGGACGAGCAGTACTTC
cdr3_aa: CASSVRRVDEQYF
j_call: TRBJ2-7
clone_size: .
d_call: .
v_call: TRBV18

cdr3_nt: TGTGCCAGTAGTTCACTAGCGGGAGATAGGGATACGCAGTATTTT
cdr3_aa: CASSSLAGDRDTQYF
j_call: TRBJ2-3
clone_size: .
d_call: TRBD2
v_call: TRBV19

cdr3_nt: TGTGCCAGTAGTATTCGTCGCAGAGAAAACACCATATATTTT
cdr3_aa: CASSIRRRENTIYF
j_call: TRBJ1-3
clone_size: .
d_call: .
v_call: TRBV19

cdr3_nt: TGTGCCAGCAGCCCAACGGGCGGGGCGGCAGGGTATGGCTACACCTTC
cdr3_aa: CASSPTGGAAGYGYTF
j_call: TRBJ1-2
clone_size: .
d_call: .
v_call: TRBV11-2

cdr3_nt: TGTGCCAGCAGCTTGGCTATAGGAGCTATTGAAGCTTTCTTT
cdr3_aa: CASSLAIGAIEAFF
j_call: TRBJ1-1
clone_size: .
d_call: .
v_call: TRBV5-6

cdr3_nt: TGTGCCAGCAGCTTAGGAACTAGCGGGATAAATGAGCAGTTCTTC
cdr3_aa: CASSLGTSGINEQFF
j_call: TRBJ2-1
clone_size: .
d_call: TRBD2
v_call: TRBV7-2

cdr3_nt: TGTGCCAGCAGCTTAGTAGATAGCAATCAGCCCCAGCATTTT
cdr3_aa: CASSLVDSNQPQHF
j_call: TRBJ1-5
clone_size: once
d_call: .
v_call: TRBV7-8

cdr3_nt: TGTGCCAGCAGCGCTGGGACTAGCGGGAATCGGAATGAGCAGTTCTTC
cdr3_aa: CASSAGTSGNRNEQFF
j_call: TRBJ2-1
clone_size: .
d_call: TRBD2
v_call: TRBV9

cdr3_nt: TGTGCCAGCAGCCCCTACAGGGGAGAAACAGATACGCAGTATTTT
cdr3_aa: CASSPYRGETDTQYF
j_call: TRBJ2-3
clone_size: once
d_call: TRBD1
v_call: TRBV14

cdr3_nt: TGTGCCAGCAGCCGACAGGGATTGGGGTCCGGGGCCAACGTCCTGACTTTC
cdr3_aa: CASSRQGLGSGANVLTF
j_call: TRBJ2-6
clone_size: .
d_call: TRBD1
v_call: TRBV2

cdr3_nt: TGTGCCAGCAGCTCAGATGGGACAGGGTCGGATGAGCAGTTCTTC
cdr3_aa: CASSSDGTGSDEQFF
j_call: TRBJ2-1
clone_size: .
d_call: TRBD1
v_call: TRBV6-4

cdr3_nt: TGCGCCAGCAGCTTGGGACAGGGGGTGCAGCCCCAGCATTTT
cdr3_aa: CASSLGQGVQPQHF
j_call: TRBJ1-5
clone_size: .
d_call: TRBD1
v_call: TRBV5-1

cdr3_nt: TGTGCCTGGAGTCCCTCAGGGGTTGAAAAACTGTTTTTT
cdr3_aa: CAWSPSGVEKLFF
j_call: TRBJ1-4
clone_size: .
d_call: .
v_call: TRBV30

cdr3_nt: TGCAGCGTTGATAAGGGTGGGGAGACCCAGTACTTC
cdr3_aa: CSVDKGGETQYF
j_call: TRBJ2-5
clone_size: .
d_call: .
v_call: TRBV29-1

cdr3_nt: TGTGCCAGCAGGACCTCGGGCACTGAAGCTTTCTTT
cdr3_aa: CASRTSGTEAFF
j_call: TRBJ1-1
clone_size: .
d_call: .
v_call: TRBV2

cdr3_nt: TGTGCCAGCAGCTTAGTTGGTCAGGGGCCCAGGGAGACCCAGTACTTC
cdr3_aa: CASSLVGQGPRETQYF
j_call: TRBJ2-5
clone_size: .
d_call: .
v_call: TRBV11-2

cdr3_nt: TGTGCCAGCAGTTCCTCTAGCTACGAGCAGTACTTC
cdr3_aa: CASSSSSYEQYF
j_call: TRBJ2-7
clone_size: .
d_call: .
v_call: TRBV7-2

cdr3_nt: TGTGCCAGCAGTTTAGGCGAGACCCAGTACTTC
cdr3_aa: CASSLGETQYF
j_call: TRBJ2-5
clone_size: .
d_call: .
v_call: TRBV27

cdr3_nt: TGCGCCAGCAGCTTGGATGGGGCGAACTCACTCCACGAGCAGTACTTC
cdr3_aa: CASSLDGANSLHEQYF
j_call: TRBJ2-7
clone_size: .
d_call: .
v_call: TRBV5-1

cdr3_nt: TGTGCCAGCAGTATGACTAGCGGGAGAGGCGAGCAGTACTTC
cdr3_aa: CASSMTSGRGEQYF
j_call: TRBJ2-7
clone_size: .
d_call: TRBD2
v_call: TRBV11-2

cdr3_nt: TGCGCCAGCAAGGATGAGCAGTTCTTC
cdr3_aa: CASKDEQFF
j_call: TRBJ2-1
clone_size: .
d_call: .
v_call: TRBV5-1

cdr3_nt: TGTGCCAGCAGCTCCCGGGACTTGCAAGAGACCCAGTACTTC
cdr3_aa: CASSSRDLQETQYF
j_call: TRBJ2-5
clone_size: .
d_call: .
v_call: TRBV7-2

cdr3_nt: TGTGCCAGCAGTGGGGTGTCGGGAGGCGGTCAGCCCCAGCATTTT
cdr3_aa: CASSGVSGGGQPQHF
j_call: TRBJ1-5
clone_size: .
d_call: .
v_call: TRBV2

cdr3_nt: TGTGCCAGCAGCCAAGGACGATATGGCTACACCTTC
cdr3_aa: CASSQGRYGYTF
j_call: TRBJ1-2
clone_size: few
d_call: .
v_call: TRBV14

cdr3_nt: TGTGCCTGGAGTGTACTTGCGGGAGTTGGTGAGACCCAGTACTTC
cdr3_aa: CAWSVLAGVGETQYF
j_call: TRBJ2-5
clone_size: .
d_call: TRBD2
v_call: TRBV30

cdr3_nt: TGCGCCAGCAGCCAAAAAGGGGGATACGGCAATCAGCCCCAGCATTTT
cdr3_aa: CASSQKGGYGNQPQHF
j_call: TRBJ1-5
clone_size: .
d_call: .
v_call: TRBV4-1

cdr3_nt: TGCAGCGTGACAGGGGTAAGAGAGACCCAGTACTTC
cdr3_aa: CSVTGVRETQYF
j_call: TRBJ2-5
clone_size: .
d_call: TRBD1
v_call: TRBV29-1

cdr3_nt: TGTGCCAGCAGCTCGGGACAGTACACCGGGGAGCTGTTTTTT
cdr3_aa: CASSSGQYTGELFF
j_call: TRBJ2-2
clone_size: .
d_call: TRBD1
v_call: TRBV7-2

cdr3_nt: TGTGCCAGCAGCTTAGAAATCCTAGCGGGAGGTTTTGGGTTCTTC
cdr3_aa: CASSLEILAGGFGFF
j_call: TRBJ2-1
clone_size: .
d_call: TRBD2
v_call: TRBV11-2

cdr3_nt: TGCGCCAGCAGCGACAATGAGCAGTTCTTC
cdr3_aa: CASSDNEQFF
j_call: TRBJ2-1
clone_size: .
d_call: .
v_call: TRBV4-1

cdr3_nt: TGTGCCAGCAGCGCGGGACAGGGGACTACGGCGAAAGCTTTCTTT
cdr3_aa: CASSAGQGTTAKAFF
j_call: TRBJ1-1
clone_size: .
d_call: TRBD1
v_call: TRBV7-2

cdr3_nt: TGTGCCAGCAGCGTAGGGAAAGGGCCCTACGAGCAGTACTTC
cdr3_aa: CASSVGKGPYEQYF
j_call: TRBJ2-7
clone_size: few
d_call: .
v_call: TRBV9